The 17 T cell receptor beta chains below all came from one sample that was sequenced in a study of shared clonotypes between healthy human individuals. Measured with immunoSEQ multiplex PCR; TCRdb has only the in-frame clones, and not every one. The sample yields roughly 1 million clones, about 77% seen once. Sequences were obtained from memory CD4+ T cells sorted from blood. Indicated subset: CD45RA-negative fraction. The receptor set was obtained from a young man in good health.

The rearrangement joins TRBV4-1 to TRBJ2-2, with D possibly being TRBD1 or TRBD2 (5 bases each). This CDR3 has 16 amino acids. V shed 0 bases and J shed 8 bases, with 16 bases lying between them. Germline assignment: CDR1 MGHRA and CDR2 YSYEKL. CDR3: CASSQDGTGTLGELFF. As DNA, the CDR3 is TGCGCCAGCAGCCAAGATGGCACCGGGACCCTGGGGGAGCTGTTTTTT.

This clone showed up just a few times. The chain joins TRBV7-9 to TRBJ1-2, with 10 nucleotides matching TRBD1. The germline gives CDR1 SEHNR, CDR2 FQNEAQ (reference sequence). Trimming cost V 5 bases and J 3 bases; bases outside gene matches: 6. This CDR3 is built from 15 residues. The CDR3 DNA reads as TGTGCCAGCAGCGAAAGCGGGACAGGGGACTATGGCTACACCTTC. It encodes CASSESGTGDYGYTF. Full variable domain (remainder filled in from reference TRBV7-9 and TRBJ1-2): DTGVSQNPRHKITKRGQNVTFRCDPISEHNRLYWYRQTLGQGPEFLTYFQNEAQLEKSRLLSDRFSAERPKGSFSTLEIQRTEQGDSAMYLCASSESGTGDYGYTFGSGTRLTVV.

The genes are TRBV11-2 and TRBJ2-7; D is possibly TRBD2 (6 bases). Trimming stripped 0 bases from V and 9 bases from J, with 12 bases between. Germline CDR1 and CDR2: SGHAT and FQNNGV. This CDR3 has 13 residues. Here the CDR3 reads CASSLERGIGQYF. The CDR3 bases are TGTGCCAGCAGCTTAGAGCGGGGTATCGGGCAGTACTTC. The whole variable domain, remainder taken from reference TRBV11-2 and TRBJ2-7, is EAGVAQSPRYKIIEKRQSVAFWCNPISGHATLYWYQQILGQGPKLLIQFQNNGVVDDSQLPKDRFSAERLKGVDSTLKIQPAKLEDSAVYLCASSLERGIGQYFGPGTRLTVT.

The V and J genes are TRBV5-1 and TRBJ1-3; D not resolved. There are 16 residues in the CDR3. V lost 0 bases and J 0 bases, leaving 10 bases between the germline ends. Germline lookup yields CDR1 SGHRS and CDR2 YFSETQ. CDR3 region: CASSLDTFFSGNTIYF. The CDR3 DNA sequence: TGCGCCAGCAGCTTGGACACCTTCTTCTCTGGAAACACCATATATTTT.

This clone turned up a few times. The rearrangement links TRBV6-1 to TRBJ1-4; D is unresolved. Germline V gene lookup returns CDR1 MNHNS and CDR2 SASEGT. The ends were cut back, 0 bases at V and 7 bases at J, with 9 bases in the middle. The CDR3 is 14 amino acids. The CDR3 here is CASSEAPRLEKLFF. CDR3 coding DNA: TGTGCCAGCAGTGAAGCCCCTAGACTTGAAAAACTGTTTTTT.

This clone came up once. The rearrangement uses TRBV5-1 and TRBJ1-5; D unresolved. CDR1 and CDR2 from the germline V gene are SGHRS and YFSETQ. This CDR3 is 16 amino acids long. The V gene lost 4 bases and the J gene lost 0 bases, with 14 bases spanning the gap. The CDR3: CASSPGSTNSNQPQHF. The DNA of the CDR3 is TGCGCCAGCAGCCCGGGATCTACGAATAGCAATCAGCCCCAGCATTTT. Full variable domain (rest looked up from reference TRBV5-1 and TRBJ1-5): KAGVTQTPRYLIKTRGQQVTLSCSPISGHRSVSWYQQTPGQGLQFLFEYFSETQRNKGNFPGRFSGRQFSNSRSEMNVSTLELGDSALYLCASSPGSTNSNQPQHFGDGTRLSIL.

There are a few counts of this clone. This rearrangement joins TRBV30 to TRBJ1-4, with 8 bases matching TRBD1. Per the germline V gene, CDR1 is GTSNPN and CDR2 is SVGIG (reference sequence). The junction had 6 bases not matched to a gene; V was cut back by 4 bases and J by 8 bases. This CDR3 has 13 amino acids. The CDR3 reads CAWTGGGKEKLFF. The CDR3, as DNA: TGTGCCTGGACAGGGGGCGGTAAGGAAAAACTGTTTTTT.

The chain is built from TRBV19 and TRBJ1-1; a weak D match, TRBD1 (5 bases). V shed 3 bases and J shed 6 bases, with 11 bases lying between them. Germline CDR1 reads LNHDA; CDR2 reads SQIVND (reference sequence). This CDR3 comprises 13 residues. This chain's CDR3 is CASSIFRGAEAFF. CDR3 nucleotide sequence: TGTGCCAGTAGTATTTTTAGGGGAGCTGAAGCTTTCTTT.

The V and J genes are TRBV6-6 and TRBJ2-2; TRBD2 matches at 7 bases. CDR1 MNHNY and CDR2 SVGAGI come from the germline V gene (reference sequence). The CDR3 has 15 amino acids. V gave up 2 bases and J gave up 9 bases; unmatched junction bases: 9. DNA for the CDR3: TGTGCCAGCAGTTACGCTAGCGGAGGAGGCCGGGAGCTGTTTTTT. This translates into CASSYASGGGRELFF.

This clone was counted between two and nine times. The J gene is TRBJ2-1, the V gene TRBV6-5; 8 bases agree with TRBD1. The CDR3 covers 13 residues. The germline V gene encodes CDR1 MNHEY and CDR2 SVGAGI. V shed 2 bases, J shed 9 bases, and the junction held 3 bases outside the gene matches. As DNA, the CDR3 is TGTGCCAGCAGTTACGGAACAGGGGGTGAGCAGTTCTTC. Protein: CASSYGTGGEQFF.

The CDR3 region is CASSLAVGTGEDEQYF. CDR3 nucleotide sequence: TGCGCCAGCAGCTTGGCCGTAGGGACAGGGGAGGACGAGCAGTACTTC. The V gene is TRBV5-1, the J gene TRBJ2-7; TRBD1 agrees at 10 bases. The CDR3 has 16 residues. After removal of 0 bases from V and 5 bases from J, the junction contained 8 bases not matched to a gene. Looked up from germline, CDR1 is SGHRS and CDR2 is YFSETQ. The full variable domain, in which reference TRBV5-1 and TRBJ2-7 provide the parts outside the CDR3, is KAGVTQTPRYLIKTRGQQVTLSCSPISGHRSVSWYQQTPGQGLQFLFEYFSETQRNKGNFPGRFSGRQFSNSRSEMNVSTLELGDSALYLCASSLAVGTGEDEQYFGPGTRLTVT.

The gene calls are TRBV11-2 and TRBJ2-7, with D maybe TRBD1 (5 bases). The CDR3 sequence is 14 residues long. The V gene lost 5 bases and the J gene lost 0 bases, with 11 bases spanning the gap. Germline V gene lookup returns CDR1 SGHAT and CDR2 FQNNGV. The CDR3 region is CASSPQTASYEQYF. DNA for the CDR3: TGTGCCAGCAGCCCCCAGACAGCCTCCTACGAGCAGTACTTC.

There are a few counts of this clone. The rearrangement joins TRBV30 to TRBJ1-2, with 9 positions matching TRBD1. CDR1 GTSNPN and CDR2 SVGIG come from the germline V gene (reference sequence). The V segment lost 4 bases and the J segment 5 bases; nucleotides outside the gene matches: 11. The CDR3 spans 15 residues. CDR3 coding DNA: TGTGCCTGGATCAACGACAGGGGGGGATCTTATGGCTACACCTTC. Translation gives CAWINDRGGSYGYTF.

This clone was detected many times. The chain is built from TRBV11-2 and TRBJ2-7; 10 nucleotides align to TRBD2. The CDR3 spans 17 residues. The V and J ends lost 5 bases and 4 bases, in that order; junction bases with no gene match: 14. The germline V gene encodes CDR1 SGHAT and CDR2 FQNNGV. The CDR3 loop reads CASSVYSGRSSLYEQYF. CDR3 sequence (DNA): TGTGCCAGCAGCGTGTATAGCGGGAGGTCCTCCCTTTACGAGCAGTACTTC.

Concerning this clone: The sample carries other DNA sequences with the same CDR3. The chain links TRBV6-5 to TRBJ2-1, with D tentatively TRBD2 (5 bases). The V gene lost 5 bases and the J gene lost 2 bases, with 10 bases spanning the gap. CDR1 is MNHEY and CDR2 is SVGAGI in the germline V gene. The CDR3 sequence is 14 residues long. CDR3 DNA sequence: TGTGCCAGCAGTCGGGGTGGGGCCTACAATGAGCAGTTCTTC. This sequence encodes CASSRGGAYNEQFF.

This rearrangement joins TRBV6-8 to TRBJ2-7; D is uncertain. CDR3 length: 9 amino acids. The ends were cut back, 9 bases at V and 5 bases at J, with 5 bases in the middle. Germline CDR1 is MNHGY and CDR2 is SAAAGT. The CDR3 is CARVHEQYF. The CDR3 coding sequence is TGTGCCAGGGTCCACGAGCAGTACTTC.

The gene calls are TRBV7-9 and TRBJ2-3; D unresolved. Germline V gene lookup returns CDR1 SEHNR and CDR2 FQNEAQ (reference sequence). V gave up 0 bases and J gave up 1 base, with 5 bases separating them. CDR3 length: 14 amino acids. For the CDR3, the DNA is TGTGCCAGCAGCTTAGCTTCCGGCACAGATACGCAGTATTTT. It translates to CASSLASGTDTQYF.